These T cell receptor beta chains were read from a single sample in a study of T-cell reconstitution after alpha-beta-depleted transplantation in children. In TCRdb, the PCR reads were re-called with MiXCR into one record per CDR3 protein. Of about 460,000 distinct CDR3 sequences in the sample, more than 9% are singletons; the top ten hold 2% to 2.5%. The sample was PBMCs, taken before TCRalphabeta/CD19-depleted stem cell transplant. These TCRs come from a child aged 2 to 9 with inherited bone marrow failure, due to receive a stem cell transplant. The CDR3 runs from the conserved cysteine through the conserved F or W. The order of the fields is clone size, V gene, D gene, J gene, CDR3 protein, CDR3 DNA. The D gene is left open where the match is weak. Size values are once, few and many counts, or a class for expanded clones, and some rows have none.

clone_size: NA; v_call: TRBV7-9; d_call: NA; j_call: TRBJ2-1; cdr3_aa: CASSLAFQGMRYNEQFF; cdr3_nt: TGTGCCAGCAGCTTAGCCTTTCAGGGTATGAGGTACAATGAGCAGTTCTTC
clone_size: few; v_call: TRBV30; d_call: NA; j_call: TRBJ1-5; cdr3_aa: CAWSVGQINQPQHF; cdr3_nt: TGTGCCTGGAGTGTAGGCCAAATCAATCAGCCCCAGCATTTT
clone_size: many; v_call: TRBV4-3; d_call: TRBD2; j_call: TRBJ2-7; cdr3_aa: CASSQLVAGAYEQYF; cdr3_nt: TGCGCCAGCAGCCAATTGGTAGCGGGAGCCTACGAGCAGTACTTC
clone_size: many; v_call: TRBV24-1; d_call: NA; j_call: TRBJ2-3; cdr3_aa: CATSDADTDTQYF; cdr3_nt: TGTGCCACCAGTGATGCAGACACAGATACGCAGTATTTT
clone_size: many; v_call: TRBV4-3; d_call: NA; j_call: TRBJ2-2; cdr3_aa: CASSQEGRGRDTGELFF; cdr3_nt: TGCGCCAGCAGCCAAGAGGGCAGGGGCCGAGACACCGGGGAGCTGTTTTTT
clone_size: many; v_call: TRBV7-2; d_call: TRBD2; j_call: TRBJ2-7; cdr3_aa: CASSLESASGTYEQYF; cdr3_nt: TGTGCCAGCAGCTTAGAGTCAGCTAGCGGGACCTACGAGCAGTACTTC
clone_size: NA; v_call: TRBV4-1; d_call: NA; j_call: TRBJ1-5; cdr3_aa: CASSQDPSVRPQHF; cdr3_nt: TGCGCCAGCAGCCAAGATCCCAGCGTTAGGCCCCAGCATTTT
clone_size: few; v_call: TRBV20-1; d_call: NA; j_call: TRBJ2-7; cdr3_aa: CSAKAVSEQYF; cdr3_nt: TGCAGTGCAAAGGCGGTGTCCGAGCAGTACTTC
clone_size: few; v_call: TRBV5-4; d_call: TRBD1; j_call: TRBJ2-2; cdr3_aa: CASSLWTGGATGELFF; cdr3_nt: TGTGCCAGCAGCTTGTGGACAGGGGGCGCCACCGGGGAGCTGTTTTTT
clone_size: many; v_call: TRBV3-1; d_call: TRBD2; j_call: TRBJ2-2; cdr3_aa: CASSQDPPAGEFGELFF; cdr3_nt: TGTGCCAGCAGCCAAGATCCCCCAGCGGGAGAGTTCGGGGAGCTGTTTTTT
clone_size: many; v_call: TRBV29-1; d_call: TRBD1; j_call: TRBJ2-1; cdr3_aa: CSDTGDGNEQFF; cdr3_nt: TGCAGCGACACAGGGGACGGGAATGAGCAGTTCTTC
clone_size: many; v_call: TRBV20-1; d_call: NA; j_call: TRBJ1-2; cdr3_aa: CSASPGTNYGYTF; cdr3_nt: TGCAGTGCTAGCCCCGGGACTAACTATGGCTACACCTTC
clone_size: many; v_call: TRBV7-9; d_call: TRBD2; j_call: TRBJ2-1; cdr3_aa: CASSLVLAGYNEQFF; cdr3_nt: TGTGCCAGCAGCTTAGTACTAGCGGGGTACAATGAGCAGTTCTTC
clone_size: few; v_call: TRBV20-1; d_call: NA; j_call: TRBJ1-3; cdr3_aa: CSARSGSSGNTIYF; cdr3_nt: TGCAGTGCTAGATCAGGCAGCTCTGGAAACACCATATATTTT
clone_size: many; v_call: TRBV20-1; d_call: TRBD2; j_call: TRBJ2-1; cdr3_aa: CSASLSGTRDKQQFF; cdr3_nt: TGCAGTGCTAGTCTAAGCGGGACCCGGGATAAGCAGCAGTTCTTC
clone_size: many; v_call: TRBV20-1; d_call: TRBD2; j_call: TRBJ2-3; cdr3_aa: CSAPGITSGRGSTQYF; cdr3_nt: TGCAGTGCTCCGGGGATAACTAGCGGGAGGGGGTCTACGCAGTATTTT
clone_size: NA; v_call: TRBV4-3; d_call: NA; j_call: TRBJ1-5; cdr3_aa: CASSPGRGAYQPQHF; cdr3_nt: TGCGCCAGCAGCCCTGGGCGGGGGGCCTATCAGCCCCAGCATTTT
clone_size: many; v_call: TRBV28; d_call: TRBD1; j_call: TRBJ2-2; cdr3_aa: CASSLLGQGAPNTGELFF; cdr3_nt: TGTGCCAGCAGTTTACTGGGACAGGGGGCCCCGAACACCGGGGAGCTGTTTTTT
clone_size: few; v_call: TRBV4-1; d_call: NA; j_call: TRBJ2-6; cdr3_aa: CASSHLGDGANVLTF; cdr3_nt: TGCGCCAGCAGCCACTTGGGGGATGGGGCCAACGTCCTGACTTTC
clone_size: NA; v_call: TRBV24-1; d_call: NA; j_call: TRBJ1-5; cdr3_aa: CATSDAATGGTYSNQPQHF; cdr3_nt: TGTGCCACCAGTGATGCAGCGACAGGCGGGACCTATAGCAATCAGCCCCAGCATTTT
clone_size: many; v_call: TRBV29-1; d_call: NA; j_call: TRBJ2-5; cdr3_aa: CSVVHSEETQYF; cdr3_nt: TGCAGCGTTGTACACAGCGAAGAGACCCAGTACTTC
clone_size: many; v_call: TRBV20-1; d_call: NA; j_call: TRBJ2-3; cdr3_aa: CSATRTEPRDTQYF; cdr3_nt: TGCAGTGCGACCCGGACTGAGCCCCGGGATACGCAGTATTTT
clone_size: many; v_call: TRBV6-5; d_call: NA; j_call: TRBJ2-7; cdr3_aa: CASSLLRTADYEQYF; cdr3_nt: TGTGCCAGCAGTTTACTAAGGACAGCGGACTACGAGCAGTACTTC
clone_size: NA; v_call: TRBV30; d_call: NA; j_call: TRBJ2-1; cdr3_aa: CAWSGSSGNEQFF; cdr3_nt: TGTGCCTGGAGTGGTAGCTCAGGGAATGAGCAGTTCTTC
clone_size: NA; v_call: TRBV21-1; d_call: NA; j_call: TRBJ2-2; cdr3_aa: CASSKRHSSGRSIGELFF; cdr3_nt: TGTGCCAGCAGCAAAAGACACTCTAGCGGGAGGTCGATCGGGGAGCTGTTTTTT
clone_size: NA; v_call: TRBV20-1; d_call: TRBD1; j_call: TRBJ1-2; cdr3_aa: CSARSDRELYGYTF; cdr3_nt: TGCAGTGCTAGATCGGACAGGGAACTCTATGGCTACACCTTC